This T cell receptor beta chain was recorded in a study of blood T cell repertoires in COVID-19. Study-level background: The United States, Italy and Spain supplied acute and convalescent COVID-19 samples. PBMCs, B-cell-depleted T cells, or T cells provided the cDNA or gDNA that made up the material.

In the authors' workflow: Estimation of nucleated cell counts was performed using reference gene primer amplification. Profiling relied on immunoSEQ multiplex PCR, and the TCRdb table lists in-frame clones only, not all of them. That table gives V, J and clone size, and the DNA gave D and trimming. The sample carries around 140,000 clones, 80% to 85% recorded once. CDR1 is LNHDA and CDR2 is SQIVND in the germline V gene (reference sequence). CDR3 length: 13 amino acids. Trimming took 5 bases from V and 3 from J, leaving 11 bases between them. This clone turned up a few times. The chain links TRBV19 to TRBJ2-7; maybe TRBD1 (5 bases). The TCR was taken from a man between 60 and 70 years old with acute or convalescent COVID-19. Sequences were obtained from peripheral blood. CDR3 DNA sequence: TGTGCCAGTAGTGGCAGGGCAGACTACGAGCAGTACTTC. This codes for CASSGRADYEQYF.